The next 13 T cell receptor beta chains were all read from a single sample in a study of T-cell memory formation after mild COVID-19. TCRdb reprocessed the 5' RACE reads with MiXCR, giving one entry per CDR3 protein. Of 340,000 or so distinct CDR3 sequences in the sample, approximately 12% were seen once. The sample taken for sequencing was PBMCs or a T cell subset sorted from them (not recorded which). The source is a man aged 18 to 30 who had mild COVID-19 (a few samples of this study predate the infection). Cell type and time point are not known.

This chain uses TRBV6-2 or TRBV6-3 with TRBJ2-7, with 8 bases matching TRBD1. Germline-derived CDR1 and CDR2 are MNHEY and SVGEGT. The CDR3 length is 13 residues. V lost 6 bases, J lost 6 bases, and 7 bases stayed unmatched. The CDR3 is CASSSDRGGEQYV. CDR3 nucleotide sequence: TGTGCCAGCAGCTCAGACAGGGGAGGCGAGCAGTACGTC.

This clonotype has a handful of counts. V usage is TRBV12-3 or TRBV12-4 and J usage is TRBJ2-1, with D uncertain. V gave up 3 bases and J gave up 8 bases, with 20 bases separating them. There are 16 residues in the CDR3. CDR3 bases: TGTGCCAGCAGTTTTGTCCAGTCAGCCCTCGGAGATGAGCAGTTCTTC. Residues: CASSFVQSALGDEQFF.

This clonotype occurred a few times. The gene calls are TRBV4-3 and TRBJ2-1; D may be TRBD2 (6 bases). In germline, CDR1 is LGHNA, CDR2 YSLEER. V lost 1 base and J lost 3, with 16 bases in between. This CDR3 is 17 amino acids long. For the CDR3, the DNA is TGCGCCAGCAGCCAAGGGGGTGGGGGGTTCATCTACAATGAGCAGTTCTTC. The encoded protein is CASSQGGGGFIYNEQFF.

This clonotype appeared a few times. The chain employs TRBV4-1 and TRBJ2-3; tentative D call: TRBD1 (6 bases). The CDR3 has 13 residues. Between the trimmed V and J ends, which lost 4 bases and 5 bases, there was a span of 10 bases. Germline-derived CDR1 and CDR2 are MGHRA and YSYEKL. CDR3 nucleotides: TGCGCCAGCAGCCCCTCACAGGGAGATACGCAGTATTTT. It encodes CASSPSQGDTQYF.

This sequence joins TRBV10-3 and TRBJ1-4; D unclear. Germline assignment: CDR1 ENHRY and CDR2 SYGVKD. The CDR3 covers 12 residues. V shed 10 bases and J shed 6 bases, with 12 bases lying between them. CDR3 region: CATGLGDEKLFF. Here the CDR3 DNA reads TGTGCCACCGGTCTCGGGGATGAAAAACTGTTTTTT.

The gene calls are TRBV9 and TRBJ2-6, with D unclear. Per germline, CDR1 SGDLS and CDR2 YYNGEE. CDR3 length equals 15 residues. With 1 base removed from V and 0 bases from J, the gap between germline ends came to 5 bases. The CDR3 coding sequence is TGTGCCAGCAGCGTAACATCCTCTGGGGCCAACGTCCTGACTTTC. It codes for CASSVTSSGANVLTF. Together with reference TRBV9 and TRBJ2-6, the CDR3 gives the full variable domain: DSGVTQTPKHLITATGQRVTLRCSPRSGDLSVYWYQQSLDQGLQFLIQYYNGEERAKGNILERFSAQQFPDLHSELNLSSLELGDSALYFCASSVTSSGANVLTFGAGSRLTVL.

The chain employs TRBV7-3 and TRBJ2-1; TRBD1 agrees at 7 bases. J lost 8 bases, V lost 3 bases, and 10 bases had no gene match. CDR3 size: 15 residues. CDR1 and CDR2 (germline): SGHTA, FQGTGA. The CDR3 loop is CASSLGTDPFDEQFF. The CDR3, as DNA: TGTGCCAGCAGCTTGGGGACAGATCCCTTTGATGAGCAGTTCTTC.

V is TRBV3-1 and J is TRBJ2-5; D tentatively fits TRBD1 or TRBD2 (5 bases each). The CDR3 runs to 14 residues. V was clipped by 3 bases and J by 4 bases, with 12 bases between them. From germline, CDR1 is LGHDT and CDR2 YNNKEL (reference sequence). The CDR3 coding sequence is TGTGCCAGCAGCCACCGGGACCAAGGAGAGACCCAGTACTTC. It is translated as CASSHRDQGETQYF.

The V gene is TRBV12-2, the J gene TRBJ2-4; no DNA check was done on the table's D call, TRBD1. TRBV12-2 is assigned pseudogene status. The length of the CDR3 is 15 residues. The CDR3 loop reads CASSGRGLAKNIQYF. The CDR3 nucleotides are TGTGCATCCTCGGGTCGGGGTCTAGCCAAAAACATTCAGTACTTC.

This clonotype was seen only a few times. The chain employs TRBV7-2 and TRBJ1-1, with no clear D. Germline V gene data show CDR1 as SGHTA and CDR2 as FQGNSA. The CDR3 extends over 14 amino acids. Trimming pared 3 bases from V and 0 bases from J, leaving 8 bases between. CDR3 DNA: TGTGCCAGCAGCTTGGTGTCCATGAACACTGAAGCTTTCTTT. Its protein is CASSLVSMNTEAFF.

The chain links TRBV7-2 to TRBJ1-2; D perhaps matches TRBD1 (5 bases). The CDR3 runs 13 residues. The V gene lost 6 bases and the J gene lost 8 bases, with 16 bases spanning the gap. CDR1 and CDR2 (germline): SGHTA, FQGNSA. Written as DNA, the CDR3 is TGTGCCAGCAGTGCGACCCGGGACGCAGGCTACACCTTC. This gives the protein CASSATRDAGYTF. Drawing the rest from reference TRBV7-2 and TRBJ1-2, the complete variable domain is GAGVSQSPSNKVTEKGKDVELRCDPISGHTALYWYRQSLGQGLEFLIYFQGNSAPDKSGLPSDRFSAERTGGSVSTLTIQRTQQEDSAVYLCASSATRDAGYTFGSGTRLTVV.

The gene calls are TRBV5-1 and TRBJ2-7, with TRBD2 as a possible D gene (5 bases). The CDR3 contains 15 residues. Trimming left V 0 bases short and J 3 bases short, with 13 bases between. Germline V lookup: CDR1 SGHRS, CDR2 YFSETQ. The CDR3 region is CASSLGRGRVYEQYF. CDR3 sequence (DNA): TGCGCCAGCAGCTTGGGACGGGGTAGGGTCTACGAGCAGTACTTC.

A few counts support this clonotype. The rearrangement uses TRBV12-3 or TRBV12-4 and TRBJ1-2, with D perhaps matching TRBD1 (5 bases). Trimming took 10 bases from V and 8 from J, leaving 23 bases between them. CDR3 size: 14 residues. The CDR3 nucleotides read TGTGCCACCTCTAGGGGAACAGGATGGGAGGGCTACACCTTC. As protein: CATSRGTGWEGYTF.